This T cell receptor (beta chain) came from a study of T cells in Graves' hyperthyroidism and ophthalmopathy. General study results and limits: Blood held most thyroid clonotypes expanded above 0.001 frequency.

V lost 0 bases and J lost 11, with 22 bases in between. The V gene's germline CDR1 is DFQATT and CDR2 SNEGSKA (reference sequence). The CDR3 covers 15 residues. TCR beta CDR3 region amplification was performed from RNA transcripts. During a first-round RT-PCR of the TCR CDR3, the HTBI primer set was used. TCRdb analysed the multiplex PCR reads with MiXCR anew, one entry per CDR3 protein. The sample lists more than 350,000 distinct CDR3 sequences; approximately 14% were seen once. This clonotype was counted many times. No antigen is known for it. The chain joins TRBV20-1 to TRBJ1-1; D is undetermined. The sequence came from a woman aged 25 to 39 with Graves' ophthalmopathy. The sequenced sample consisted of blood. CDR3 loop: CSARDFRTAEVRAFF. CDR3 coding DNA: TGCAGTGCTAGAGATTTCAGGACTGCCGAGGTGAGGGCTTTCTTT.